Following are 8 T cell receptor beta chains from one sample sequenced in a study of blood T cells in healthy people across ages. Through a sample-barcoded 5' primer and a J-beta primer mix, a second PCR was run for about 6 to 11 cycles. One entry per CDR3 protein results from TCRdb running MiXCR on the 5' RACE reads. The sample lists about 1,400,000 distinct CDR3 sequences; 42% were seen once. The material sequenced was blood. The receptor set was obtained from a woman aged 18-35 years in good health.

The chain has TRBV5-1 and TRBJ2-3; TRBD2 agrees at 7 bases. The CDR3 consists of 18 residues. Germline lookup yields CDR1 SGHRS and CDR2 YFSETQ. Losses at the gene ends were 5 bases for V and 0 bases for J; bases not matched to a gene: 15. The CDR3 protein is CASRPARAAGSSTDTQYF. The CDR3 coding sequence is TGCGCCAGCAGACCGGCCAGGGCAGCGGGGTCTAGCACAGATACGCAGTATTTT.

The chain couples TRBV7-6 to TRBJ2-5; 7 bases fit TRBD1. V gave up 5 bases and J gave up 0 bases; unmatched junction bases: 6. The CDR3 spans 15 residues. Germline V gene sequence: CDR1 SGHVS, CDR2 FNYEAQ. CDR3 nucleotides: TGTGCCAGCAGCCTCCTAGGGGGCGACCAAGAGACCCAGTACTTC. Its protein product is CASSLLGGDQETQYF. The full variable domain, with the rest looked up from reference TRBV7-6 and TRBJ2-5, is GAGVSQSPRYKVTKRGQDVALRCDPISGHVSLYWYRQALGQGPEFLTYFNYEAQQDKSGLPNDRFSAERPEGSISTLTIQRTEQRDSAMYRCASSLLGGDQETQYFGPGTRLLVL.

In this sample, this clonotype turned up a few times. The rearrangement uses TRBV6-4 and TRBJ2-1, with 10 bases that match TRBD2. The DNA matches TRBJ2-7 better at its end, which makes the J call doubtful. CDR1 is MRHNA and CDR2 is SNTAGT in the germline V gene. The CDR3 contains 13 residues. The CDR3 sequence: CATRTSGNNEQYF. CDR3 coding DNA: TGTGCCACCCGGACTAGCGGTAACAATGAGCAGTACTTC.

The table lists this clonotype with a few counts. The J gene is TRBJ2-3, the V gene TRBV20-1, with 13 nucleotides matching TRBD2. Germline loops: CDR1 DFQATT, CDR2 SNEGSKA (reference sequence). The CDR3 has 12 residues. CDR3 sequence: CTTSGGAYTQYF. CDR3 in DNA: TGCACCACTAGCGGGGGGGCGTATACGCAGTATTTT.

V gene TRBV2 combines with J gene TRBJ1-2; D might be TRBD1 (5 bases). The V gene's germline CDR1 is SNHLY and CDR2 FYNNEI. The CDR3 is made up of 15 amino acids. Trimming removed 6 bases from V and 3 bases from J, with 17 bases in between. CDR3 sequence (DNA): TGTGCCAGCAGCAGACAGAGAGGGGCGGACTATGGCTACACCTTC. Its protein product is CASSRQRGADYGYTF.

This CDR3 is CASSHMGQGDLNTEAFF. CDR3 sequence (DNA): TGCGCCAGCAGCCACATGGGACAGGGGGACCTTAACACTGAAGCTTTCTTT. J is TRBJ1-1 and V is TRBV4-1; TRBD1 aligns across 11 bases. Germline V CDR1 and CDR2: MGHRA, YSYEKL. This CDR3 is built from 17 residues. V lost 3 bases and J lost 2; bases outside the gene matches: 8.

This chain joins TRBV28 and TRBJ1-2; D is unclear. This CDR3 has 17 amino acids. CDR1 is MDHEN and CDR2 is SYDVKM in the germline V gene. With 4 bases removed from V and 4 bases from J, the gap between germline ends came to 22 bases. The chain's CDR3 is CASSSQRAQLRSYGYTF. The CDR3 nucleotides read TGTGCCAGCAGTTCTCAGCGGGCCCAGCTCCGTTCCTATGGCTACACCTTC.

This clonotype turned up a few times. The chain recombines TRBV28 with TRBJ1-2; D is possibly TRBD1 (6 bases). The V gene's germline CDR1 is MDHEN and CDR2 SYDVKM. V shed 6 bases and J shed 4 bases, with 18 bases lying between them. This CDR3 contains 15 residues. Here the CDR3 DNA reads TGTGCCAGCAGCTTAGCAGGGGAAATACGCTATGGCTACACCTTC. It is translated as CASSLAGEIRYGYTF.